These T cell receptor beta chains were read from a single sample in a study of cytomegalovirus exposure and HLA in healthy donors. Sequenced by immunoSEQ multiplex PCR; TCRdb stores in-frame clones only, minus some. The sample holds some 200,000 clones; roughly 80% are singletons and the top ten take 6.3%. Input material: PBMCs. These receptors originate from a man between 40 and 49 years old in good health and CMV-seropositive. CDR3s include the opening cysteine and the closing phenylalanine or tryptophan. D genes are given only for firm matches. Only part of the rows carry a size: once, few, many, or a class if the clone is expanded.

d_gene	abundance	v_gene	j_gene	CDR3nt	CDR3aa
.	.	TRBV7-2	TRBJ2-3	TGTGCCAGCAGCCAGAGGGGGGATACGCAGTATTTT	CASSQRGDTQYF
.	few	TRBV6-4	TRBJ2-3	TGTGCCAGCAGTGACTCAGGAGGAACAGATACGCAGTATTTT	CASSDSGGTDTQYF
TRBD1	.	TRBV12-5	TRBJ2-4	TGTGCTAGTGGTTGGACAGGTTCCCCTGGTGACTTC	CASGWTGSPGDF
TRBD1	.	TRBV7-6	TRBJ2-7	TGTGCCAGCAGCTTAGACGAGGGGGCTAGGTACGAGCAGTACTTC	CASSLDEGARYEQYF
.	.	TRBV6-1	TRBJ1-2	TGTGCCAGCAGTGAAAGGCAGGGTAGGGGCTACACCTTC	CASSERQGRGYTF
.	.	TRBV5-1	TRBJ1-4	TGCGCCAGCAGGCTAAACTTAGGACAAGGGTGGGAAAAACTGTTTTTT	CASRLNLGQGWEKLFF
TRBD1	.	TRBV11-2	TRBJ2-7	TGTGCCAGCAGCTCCCGACAGGGGAGAAACTTC	CASSSRQGRNF
.	.	TRBV10-3	TRBJ2-3	TGTGCCATCAGTGAGAACAGGGTGAATACGCAGTATTTT	CAISENRVNTQYF
.	once	TRBV19	TRBJ2-7	TGTGCCAGTAGTATAGTCCTCAGGGAAGAGCAGTACTTC	CASSIVLREEQYF
.	once	TRBV7-9	TRBJ2-5	TGTGCCAGCAGCCGTTCGACCGGGACTCAAGAGACCCAGTACTTC	CASSRSTGTQETQYF
.	.	TRBV30	TRBJ1-1	TGTGCCTGGGAGCAGGAGAACACTGAAGCTTTCTTT	CAWEQENTEAFF
.	.	TRBV21-1	TRBJ2-5	TGTGCCAGCAGCAAAGTGGCAGGGGGCTGTTGGGAGACCCAGTACTTC	CASSKVAGGCWETQYF
.	few	TRBV4-3	TRBJ1-2	TGCGCCAGCAGCTATCGAAGGGGGGGAGGCTACACCTTC	CASSYRRGGGYTF
TRBD1	.	TRBV18	TRBJ2-7	TGTGCCAGCTCATCGCTGCCCGGGACAGGGGAAGTATTGGGCGAGCAGTACTTC	CASSSLPGTGEVLGEQYF
.	.	TRBV7-9	TRBJ2-7	TGTGCCAGCAGCTTAGGGCGGGTCCTTTCCTACGAGCAGTACTTC	CASSLGRVLSYEQYF
TRBD1	.	TRBV25-1	TRBJ1-6	TGTGCCAGCAGTGTGACAGGGGCCCCTAATTCACCCCTCCACTTT	CASSVTGAPNSPLHF
.	.	TRBV7-2	TRBJ1-1	TGTGCCAGCAGCGAGGCGGGTCACACTGAAGCTTTCTTT	CASSEAGHTEAFF